Shown below are 32 T cell receptor beta chains from a single sample sequenced in a study of cytomegalovirus exposure and HLA in healthy donors (dated by TCRdb to 2016 to 2017). The method behind the library was the immunoSEQ multiplex PCR assay. For the multiplex PCR, a mixture combining 60 forward primers for TCR Vbeta segments and 13 reverse primers for TCR Jbeta segments was used. TCRdb re-hosts the immuneACCESS table, in-frame sequences only. Its copies lack some clones; in the studies checked, an unresolved V gene accounts for under half of them, and the cause for the rest is not known. Across this sample there are 150,000 to 200,000 clones, with 80% to 85% seen only once. Roughly 4.5% of the sample belongs to the ten largest clones. Sequenced sample: PBMCs. The origin of the receptors is a man aged 45-60 years in good health and CMV-seropositive.

CDR3 bases: TGTGCCACCAGCAGAGGACCTTCCAGGAATGGGGCCAACGTCCTGACTTTC. Its protein is CATSRGPSRNGANVLTF. V usage is TRBV15 and J usage is TRBJ2-6, with no clear D. CDR1 is LNHNV, CDR2 YYDKDF, per germline (reference sequence). This CDR3 has 17 amino acids. Trimming cost V 1 base and J 3 bases, with 13 bases left between them.

The chain uses TRBV15 and TRBJ2-7, with a weak D call TRBD1 (5 bases). Germline assignment: CDR1 LNHNV and CDR2 YYDKDF (reference sequence). The CDR3 extends over 15 amino acids. Trimming left V 0 bases short and J 2 bases short, with 11 bases between. The CDR3 DNA sequence: TGTGCCACCAGCAGAGACCCCCAGGGAACCTACGAGCAGTACTTC. It translates to CATSRDPQGTYEQYF.

The J gene is TRBJ2-7, the V gene TRBV12-5; 7 nucleotides align to TRBD2. V was pared by 2 bases and J by 3 bases, with 7 bases of the junction left unmatched. The germline gives CDR1 LGHNT, CDR2 FRNRAP. This CDR3 comprises 15 residues. This chain's CDR3 is CASGLSPGLHYEQYF. CDR3 bases: TGTGCTAGTGGTTTGTCCCCGGGACTACACTACGAGCAGTACTTC. The full variable domain, rest sourced from reference TRBV12-5 and TRBJ2-7, is DARVTQTPRHKVTEMGQEVTMRCQPILGHNTVFWYRQTMMQGLELLAYFRNRAPLDDSGMPKDRFSAEMPDATLATLKIQPSEPRDSAVYFCASGLSPGLHYEQYFGPGTRLTVT.

The chain is built from TRBV27 and TRBJ2-7; no definite D call. CDR3 length: 14 residues. CDR1 is MNHEY and CDR2 is SMNVEV in the germline V gene (reference sequence). The germline V and J ends were trimmed by 5 bases and 1 base, with 12 bases remaining between them. DNA of the CDR3: TGTGCCAGCAGTGCGGAGTCCCCATCCTACGAGCAGTACTTC. Translated, it gives CASSAESPSYEQYF.

This clone appeared a few times. The gene calls are TRBV2 and TRBJ2-7; 7 bases agree with TRBD1. V dropped 2 bases and J dropped 4; count of bases not matched to a gene: 14. The germline V gene has CDR1 SNHLY and CDR2 FYNNEI. The length of the CDR3 is 17 residues. The CDR3 region is CASSERKGAIVAYEQYF. CDR3 bases: TGTGCCAGCAGTGAAAGGAAGGGGGCGATCGTCGCGTACGAGCAGTACTTC.

This clone was recorded only once. The V gene is TRBV6-1, the J gene TRBJ2-7, with TRBD2 identical over 13 bases. CDR3 length: 15 residues. V trimming: 6 bases; J trimming: 5 bases; junction bases outside the gene matches: 7. Germline CDR1 reads MNHNS; CDR2 reads SASEGT. The CDR3 region has the DNA TGTGCCAGCAGCCGCGGGACTAGCGGGAAGGACGAGCAGTACTTC. The encoded protein is CASSRGTSGKDEQYF.

This sequence joins TRBV15 and TRBJ2-7; 11 bases are shared with TRBD1. The CDR3 is 14 amino acids. V lost 5 bases to trimming and J lost 4 bases; unmatched junction nucleotides: 4. Looked up from germline, CDR1 is LNHNV and CDR2 is YYDKDF (reference sequence). The chain's CDR3 is CATSSRDRGYEQYF. As DNA, the CDR3 is TGTGCCACCAGCTCCCGGGACAGGGGGTACGAGCAGTACTTC.

This clone is a singleton in its sample. The chain uses TRBV27 and TRBJ2-5; 10 bases map to TRBD2. The germline CDR1 and CDR2 sequences are MNHEY and SMNVEV (reference sequence). This CDR3 has 13 residues. The V and J ends lost 6 bases and 5 bases, in that order; junction bases with no gene match: 3. DNA of the CDR3: TGTGCCAGCAGGCAACTAGCGGGGGAGACCCAGTACTTC. Amino acids: CASRQLAGETQYF.

This clone occurred a few times. The chain links TRBV7-9 to TRBJ2-7; 7 nucleotides line up with TRBD2. Germline CDR1 SEHNR, CDR2 FQNEAQ (reference sequence). With V trimmed by 3 bases and J by 7 bases, 9 bases remained unmatched. The CDR3 has 14 residues. The chain's CDR3 is CASSFTGGSGEQYF. CDR3 sequence (DNA): TGTGCCAGCAGCTTTACTGGCGGGAGTGGGGAGCAGTACTTC. The full variable domain, its missing parts supplied by reference TRBV7-9 and TRBJ2-7, is DTGVSQNPRHKITKRGQNVTFRCDPISEHNRLYWYRQTLGQGPEFLTYFQNEAQLEKSRLLSDRFSAERPKGSFSTLEIQRTEQGDSAMYLCASSFTGGSGEQYFGPGTRLTVT.

The V gene is TRBV6-4, the J gene TRBJ2-3; 8 nucleotides line up with TRBD2. V lost 0 bases and J lost 0; bases outside the gene matches: 2. From germline, CDR1 is MRHNA and CDR2 SNTAGT. The CDR3 totals 16 residues. The CDR3 sequence: CASSDSAGGSTDTQYF. CDR3 bases: TGTGCCAGCAGTGACTCGGCGGGGGGTAGCACAGATACGCAGTATTTT.

This clone came up once. The CDR3 bases are TGTGCCAGCAGCACCAACAGCGGGGGGCCGTACTACGAGCAGTACTTC. Amino acids: CASSTNSGGPYYEQYF. The V gene is TRBV11-2, the J gene TRBJ2-7; TRBD2 matches at 9 bases. Unmatched junction bases numbered 11, after V lost 5 bases and J lost 3 bases. Germline CDR1 reads SGHAT; CDR2 reads FQNNGV. CDR3 length: 16 amino acids. Looking up the rest from reference TRBV11-2 and TRBJ2-7 gives the full variable domain: EAGVAQSPRYKIIEKRQSVAFWCNPISGHATLYWYQQILGQGPKLLIQFQNNGVVDDSQLPKDRFSAERLKGVDSTLKIQPAKLEDSAVYLCASSTNSGGPYYEQYFGPGTRLTVT.

This chain links TRBV25-1 with TRBJ2-1; weak D call: TRBD1 (7 bases). The CDR3 is 15 amino acids. CDR1 is MGHDK, CDR2 SYGVNS, per germline. V was clipped by 5 bases and J by 4 bases, with 15 bases between them. The CDR3, as DNA: TGTGCCAGCAGTAGGGGGCGGGGCGAATACAATGAGCAGTTCTTC. It codes for CASSRGRGEYNEQFF. Full variable domain (rest looked up from reference TRBV25-1 and TRBJ2-1): EADIYQTPRYLVIGTGKKITLECSQTMGHDKMYWYQQDPGMELHLIHYSYGVNSTEKGDLSSESTVSRIRTEHFPLTLESARPSHTSQYLCASSRGRGEYNEQFFGPGTRLTVL.

The chain recombines TRBV19 with TRBJ2-3; 9 bases fit TRBD1. The germline CDR1 and CDR2 sequences are LNHDA and SQIVND (reference sequence). CDR3 length equals 14 residues. The junction had 7 bases not matched to a gene; V was cut back by 10 bases and J by 2 bases. The DNA of the CDR3 is TGTGCCACGACCGGACAGGGGTTCACAGATACGCAGTATTTT. Its protein is CATTGQGFTDTQYF.

The chain recombines TRBV7-9 with TRBJ2-4, with D perhaps TRBD1 (6 bases). This CDR3 has 17 amino acids. Germline V gives CDR1 SEHNR, CDR2 FQNEAQ (reference sequence). V dropped 5 bases and J dropped 0 bases, with 17 bases sitting between them. The CDR3 loop reads CASSPQDRSLAKNIQYF. CDR3 nucleotide sequence: TGTGCCAGCAGCCCCCAGGACAGATCACTAGCCAAAAACATTCAGTACTTC.

This chain connects TRBV30 to TRBJ2-5; 9 nucleotides align to TRBD2. The CDR3 runs 15 residues. The V gene's germline CDR1 is GTSNPN and CDR2 SVGIG (reference sequence). V shed 2 bases, J shed 1 base, and the junction held 5 bases outside the gene matches. CDR3 protein: CAWSRKRGAQETQYF. In DNA, the CDR3 is TGTGCCTGGAGTCGAAAGCGGGGGGCCCAAGAGACCCAGTACTTC.

The chain links TRBV4-3 to TRBJ2-7, with 9 bases fitting TRBD1. J lost 2 bases, V lost 1 base, and 3 bases had no gene match. The CDR3 covers 15 residues. Looked up from germline, CDR1 is LGHNA and CDR2 is YSLEER. The CDR3 coding sequence is TGCGCCAGCAGCCAAGTTGGGACAGGGCCCTACGAGCAGTACTTC. It translates to CASSQVGTGPYEQYF.

The V and J genes are TRBV7-9 and TRBJ1-6; D gene uncertain. Looked up from germline, CDR1 is SEHNR and CDR2 is FQNEAQ (reference sequence). V shed 5 bases and J shed 10 bases, with 18 bases lying between them. The CDR3 is 15 amino acids. CDR3 DNA: TGTGCCAGCAGCCCGTATGCCTGGGGAGTATCACCCCTCCACTTT. Its translation: CASSPYAWGVSPLHF.

This clone was picked up one time. The CDR3 DNA reads as TGTGCCAGCAGCCCCGGACTAGCGGGGGGGCCAATCCCCTACAATGAGCAGTTCTTC. Amino acid sequence: CASSPGLAGGPIPYNEQFF. The genes are TRBV5-6 and TRBJ2-1, with 15 positions matching TRBD2. The germline V gene has CDR1 SGHDT and CDR2 YYEEEE. CDR3 length: 19 residues. Trimming took 4 bases from V and 2 from J; bases not matched to a gene: 10. Complete variable domain (other parts from reference TRBV5-6 and TRBJ2-1): DAGVTQSPTHLIKTRGQQVTLRCSPKSGHDTVSWYQQALGQGPQFIFQYYEEEERQRGNFPDRFSGHQFPNYSSELNVNALLLGDSALYLCASSPGLAGGPIPYNEQFFGPGTRLTVL.

The rearrangement links TRBV9 to TRBJ2-3; 9 bases line up with TRBD2. This CDR3 is 17 amino acids long. V gave up 2 bases and J gave up 2 bases; unmatched junction bases: 9. Germline CDR1 reads SGDLS; CDR2 reads YYNGEE. CDR3 DNA sequence: TGTGCCAGCAGCGTGATGGGTAGCGGGAGCGCCACAGATACGCAGTATTTT. As protein: CASSVMGSGSATDTQYF.

The chain recombines TRBV27 with TRBJ1-6; weak D call: TRBD1 (6 bases). V gave up 5 bases and J gave up 10 bases, with 15 bases separating them. The CDR3 has 14 residues. The germline gives CDR1 MNHEY, CDR2 SMNVEV (reference sequence). In nucleotides, the CDR3 is TGTGCCAGCAGTGATCTGGGGGGGCGGTCACCCCTCCACTTT. This encodes CASSDLGGRSPLHF.

J is TRBJ1-2 and V is TRBV2; tentatively, D is TRBD1 (6 bases). Per the germline V gene, CDR1 is SNHLY and CDR2 is FYNNEI. The CDR3 loop spans 14 amino acids. Trimming cost V 7 bases and J 8 bases, with 20 bases left between them. In nucleotides, the CDR3 is TGTGCCAGCATTGCGACAGGCCCAACACGGGGCTACACCTTC. Protein product: CASIATGPTRGYTF.

V and J are TRBV7-8 and TRBJ2-2, with D tentatively TRBD1 (6 bases). The germline gives CDR1 SGHVS, CDR2 FQNEAQ. Trimming stripped 3 bases from V and 3 bases from J, with 11 bases between. The CDR3 covers 15 residues. This CDR3 is CASSFGRGDTGELFF. DNA for the CDR3: TGTGCCAGCAGCTTCGGCAGGGGCGACACCGGGGAGCTGTTTTTT.

The J gene is TRBJ2-4, the V gene TRBV13, with 13 bases identical to TRBD2. Germline V gene lookup returns CDR1 PRHDT and CDR2 FYEKMQ (reference sequence). This CDR3 region has 16 residues. With 9 bases clipped from V and 0 bases from J, the junction kept 5 bases outside the gene matches. The CDR3 is CASGTSGVLAKNIQYF. The CDR3 DNA sequence: TGTGCCAGTGGGACTAGCGGGGTGCTAGCCAAAAACATTCAGTACTTC. Complete variable domain (other parts from reference TRBV13 and TRBJ2-4): AAGVIQSPRHLIKEKRETATLKCYPIPRHDTVYWYQQGPGQDPQFLISFYEKMQSDKGSIPDRFSAQQFSDYHSELNMSSLELGDSALYFCASGTSGVLAKNIQYFGAGTRLSVL.

The V and J genes are TRBV5-8 and TRBJ2-1, with D perhaps TRBD2 (6 bases). Trimming left V 2 bases short and J 7 bases short, with 10 bases between. The CDR3 totals 13 residues. CDR1 and CDR2 (germline): SGHTS, YDEGEE. For the CDR3, the DNA is TGTGCCAGCAGCTTTCGGGGAGGTAATGAGCAGTTCTTC. Protein: CASSFRGGNEQFF.

This clone appeared once. V gene TRBV10-3 combines with J gene TRBJ2-5; D ambiguous. The germline CDR1 and CDR2 sequences are ENHRY and SYGVKD. Trimming removed 4 bases at V and 2 bases at J, with 14 bases between. The CDR3 is 15 residues long. CDR3 sequence (DNA): TGTGCCATCAGTGGGGCAGCAGAAACACAAGAGACCCAGTACTTC. Encoded protein: CAISGAAETQETQYF.

V usage is TRBV7-8 and J usage is TRBJ1-1; tentatively, D is TRBD1 (5 bases). Trimming shortened V by 4 bases and J by 8 bases, and 14 bases separated the two germline ends. This CDR3 is 13 amino acids long. Germline values: CDR1 SGHVS, CDR2 FQNEAQ. The chain's CDR3 is CASSYRTGSEAFF. CDR3 nucleotide sequence: TGTGCCAGCAGCTACAGGACGGGCAGCGAAGCTTTCTTT.

This clone was seen once. This sequence joins TRBV28 and TRBJ1-1; D is perhaps TRBD1 (5 bases). Between the trimmed V and J ends, which lost 1 base and 5 bases, there was a span of 11 bases. CDR1 is MDHEN, CDR2 SYDVKM, per germline. The CDR3 contains 14 residues. The CDR3 region is CASSLSGAKTEAFF. CDR3 nucleotide sequence: TGTGCCAGCAGTTTATCTGGGGCTAAGACTGAAGCTTTCTTT.

The chain carries TRBV28 and TRBJ2-7; D perhaps matches TRBD2 (5 bases). V was shortened by 0 bases and J by 0 bases, with 9 bases between the two germline ends. Germline V gene data show CDR1 as MDHEN and CDR2 as SYDVKM. This CDR3 is 15 amino acids long. CDR3 in DNA: TGTGCCAGCAGTTTATGGGCGGACTCCTCCTACGAGCAGTACTTC. It translates to CASSLWADSSYEQYF.

This clone was picked up one time. The V and J genes are TRBV29-1 and TRBJ1-2; no clear D. This CDR3 contains 14 residues. Per germline, CDR1 SQVTM and CDR2 ANQGSEA. V was pared by 5 bases and J by 2 bases, with 15 bases between. For the CDR3, the DNA is TGCAGCGTTCCCCTGCCGGGAAGGAACTATGGCTACACCTTC. It codes for CSVPLPGRNYGYTF.

The chain has TRBV10-1 and TRBJ2-3; D is uncertain. The V end was cut by 5 bases, the J end by 0 bases, with 9 bases between. Germline V gene sequence: CDR1 WNHNN, CDR2 SYGVQD (reference sequence). The CDR3 is 14 amino acids. CDR3 nucleotides: TGCGCCAGCAGTCCCAGCGCTAGCACAGATACGCAGTATTTT. Residues: CASSPSASTDTQYF.

The chain has TRBV18 and TRBJ1-5, with 8 nucleotides matching TRBD1. This CDR3 is built from 16 residues. V trimming: 4 bases; J trimming: 0 bases; junction bases outside the gene matches: 5. Germline loops: CDR1 KGHSH, CDR2 LQKENI. The CDR3: CASSLGQGYSNQPQHF. The CDR3 DNA reads as TGTGCCAGCTCACTCGGACAGGGCTATAGCAATCAGCCCCAGCATTTT.

This rearrangement joins TRBV9 to TRBJ2-3, with 10 bases aligning to TRBD2. Trimming at V came to 4 bases and at J to 3 bases, leaving 23 bases not matched to a gene. Germline-derived CDR1 and CDR2 are SGDLS and YYNGEE. This CDR3 region has 21 residues. The CDR3 spells CASSPVSPLSTSGVNTDTQYF. DNA of the CDR3: TGTGCCAGCAGCCCAGTCTCCCCTCTTTCTACTAGCGGGGTCAATACAGATACGCAGTATTTT.